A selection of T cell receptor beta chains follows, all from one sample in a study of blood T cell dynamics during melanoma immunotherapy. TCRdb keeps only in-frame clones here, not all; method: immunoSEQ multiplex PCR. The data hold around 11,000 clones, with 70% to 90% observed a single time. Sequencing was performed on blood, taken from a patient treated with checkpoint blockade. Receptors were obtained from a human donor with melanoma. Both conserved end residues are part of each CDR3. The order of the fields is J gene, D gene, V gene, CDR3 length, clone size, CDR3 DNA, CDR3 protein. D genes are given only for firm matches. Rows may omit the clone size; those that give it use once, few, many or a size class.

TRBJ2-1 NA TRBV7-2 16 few TGTGCCAGCAGCATAATGAGGGGGGGCACCTACAATGAGCAGTTCTTC CASSIMRGGTYNEQFF
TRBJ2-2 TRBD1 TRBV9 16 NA TGTGCCAGCAGCGTAGAGGGACAGGGATTCACCGGGGAGCTGTTTTTT CASSVEGQGFTGELFF
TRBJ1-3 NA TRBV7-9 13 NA TGTGCCAGCAGCTCCCAGGGAATGGACACCATATATTTT CASSSQGMDTIYF
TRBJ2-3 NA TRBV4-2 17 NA TGTGCCAGCAGCCAAGAAGGGTGGCAGGGGAGAGGAGATACGCAGTATTTT CASSQEGWQGRGDTQYF
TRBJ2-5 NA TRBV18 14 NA TGTGCCAGCTCACCCTATAGCCAGCAAGAGACCCAGTACTTC CASSPYSQQETQYF
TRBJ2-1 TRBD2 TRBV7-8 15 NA TGTGCCAGCAGCTCCCCCGGGACTAGCATCGATGAGCAGTTCTTC CASSSPGTSIDEQFF
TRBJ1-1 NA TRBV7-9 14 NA TGTGCCAGCAGCTCTCAGGGTTGGAACACTGAAGCTTTCTTT CASSSQGWNTEAFF
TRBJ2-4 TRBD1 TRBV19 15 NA TGTGCCAGTAGTACGACAGGGGGAGCCAAAAACATTCAGTACTTC CASSTTGGAKNIQYF
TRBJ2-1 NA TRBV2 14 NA TGTGCCAGCAACCGGGACAAGAGGATCAATGAGCAGTTCTTC CASNRDKRINEQFF
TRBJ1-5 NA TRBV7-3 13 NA TGTGCCAGCAGCCAGGGATCCAATCAGCCCCAGCATTTT CASSQGSNQPQHF
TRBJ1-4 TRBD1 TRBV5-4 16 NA TGTGCCAGCAGCTTGGCCGGGACAGGGGGAAATGAAAAACTGTTTTTT CASSLAGTGGNEKLFF
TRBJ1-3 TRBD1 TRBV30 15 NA TGTGCCTGGAGTGGGACAGGGGAACGCGGAAACACCATATATTTT CAWSGTGERGNTIYF
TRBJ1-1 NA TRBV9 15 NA TGTGCCAGCAGCCTCGGGGGGCAAGGGGACACTGAAGCTTTCTTT CASSLGGQGDTEAFF
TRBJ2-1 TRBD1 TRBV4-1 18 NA TGCGCCAGCAGCCAACCCGCCCCCGGGACAGGCTCCTACAATGAGCAGTTCTTC CASSQPAPGTGSYNEQFF
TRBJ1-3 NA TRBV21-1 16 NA TGTGCCAGCAGCCCCCCAATCACCGCTCCTGGAAACACCATATATTTT CASSPPITAPGNTIYF
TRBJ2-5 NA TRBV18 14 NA TGTGCCAGCTCACCAATGGACACCCAAGAGACCCAGTACTTC CASSPMDTQETQYF
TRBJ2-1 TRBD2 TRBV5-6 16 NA TGTGCCAGCAGCACACTAGCGGGATTAACCTACAATGAGCAGTTCTTC CASSTLAGLTYNEQFF
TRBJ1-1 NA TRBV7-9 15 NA TGTGCCAGCAGCTCCGGACTGGGGAGAGACACTGAAGCTTTCTTT CASSSGLGRDTEAFF
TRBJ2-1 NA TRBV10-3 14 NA TGTGCCATCAGAAAGACTAGTTCCGACAATGAGCAGTTCTTC CAIRKTSSDNEQFF
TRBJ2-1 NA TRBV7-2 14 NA TGTGCCAGCAGCTTAGCGACAGATTACAATGAGCAGTTCTTC CASSLATDYNEQFF
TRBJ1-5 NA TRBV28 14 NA TGTGCCAGCAGTTTAACGGGGGACAATCAGCCCCAGCATTTT CASSLTGDNQPQHF
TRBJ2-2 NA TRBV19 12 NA TGTGCCAGTAGTGCCGTACCCGGGGAGCTGTTTTTT CASSAVPGELFF
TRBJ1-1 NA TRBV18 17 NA TGTGCCAGCTCACCCAATATGGTTGTTGGGGAGAGCACTGAAGCTTTCTTT CASSPNMVVGESTEAFF
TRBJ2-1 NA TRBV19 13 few TGTGCCAGTAGCCCTCACGTGCCGAACGAGCAGTTCTTC CASSPHVPNEQFF
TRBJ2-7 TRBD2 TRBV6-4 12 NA TGTGCCAGCAGAAATAGCGGGGTTCCCAAGTACTTC CASRNSGVPKYF
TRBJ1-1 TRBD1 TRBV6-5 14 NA TGTGCCAGCAGTGGGGGACAGTTGAACACTGAAGCTTTCTTT CASSGGQLNTEAFF
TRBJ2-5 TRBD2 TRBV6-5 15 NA TGTGCCAGCAGTTACCGCGGGGGGCCGGGGGAGACCCAGTACTTC CASSYRGGPGETQYF
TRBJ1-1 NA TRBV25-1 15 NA TGTGCCAGCAGTGATACGGGACACCCGAACACTGAAGCTTTCTTT CASSDTGHPNTEAFF
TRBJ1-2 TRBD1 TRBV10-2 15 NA TGCGCCAGCAGTGGGGAGACAGGGACTAACTATGGCTACACCTTC CASSGETGTNYGYTF
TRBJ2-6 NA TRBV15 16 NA TGTGCCACCAGCAGTTCCACTGGCTTTGGGGCCAACGTCCTGACTTTC CATSSSTGFGANVLTF
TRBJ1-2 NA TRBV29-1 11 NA TGCAGCGTTGGGGTCGGGTATGGCTACACCTTC CSVGVGYGYTF
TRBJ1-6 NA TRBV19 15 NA TGTGCCAGTAGTATTGCCCGGGGGCTCGGTTCACCCCTCCACTTT CASSIARGLGSPLHF
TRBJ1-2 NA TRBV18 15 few TGTGCCAGCTCACCACGTAACAGGAACGCGCAAGGCTACACCTTC CASSPRNRNAQGYTF
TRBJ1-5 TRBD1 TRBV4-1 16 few TGCGCCAGCAGCCAAGATCCGGACAGGGGGCGTCAGCCCCAGCATTTT CASSQDPDRGRQPQHF
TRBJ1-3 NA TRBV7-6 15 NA TGTGCCAGCAGTCGAGGGCTCCTCTCTGGAAACACCATATATTTT CASSRGLLSGNTIYF
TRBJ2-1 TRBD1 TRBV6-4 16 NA TGTGCCAGCAGTGACTCTGGGACAGGCTCCTACAATGAGCAGTTCTTC CASSDSGTGSYNEQFF
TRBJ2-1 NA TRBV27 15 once TGTGCCACCAAGGGGCTGGCGAGCTCCTACAATGAGCAGTTCTTC CATKGLASSYNEQFF
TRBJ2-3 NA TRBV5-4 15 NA TGTGCCAGCAGCCGACAGAGGACGGTGGGAGATACGCAGTATTTT CASSRQRTVGDTQYF
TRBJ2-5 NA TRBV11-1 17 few TGTGCCAGCAGCCGACCCAGGGACTCCCCGGGCCGAGAGACCCAGTACTTC CASSRPRDSPGRETQYF
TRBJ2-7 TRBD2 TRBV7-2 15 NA TGTGCCAGCAGCTTGGGGACTAGCGGACCCTACGAGCAGTACTTC CASSLGTSGPYEQYF
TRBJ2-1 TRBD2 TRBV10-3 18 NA TGTGCCATCAGTGAGTCGACAGGGACTAGCGGGAGTGGGAATGAGCAGTTCTTC CAISESTGTSGSGNEQFF
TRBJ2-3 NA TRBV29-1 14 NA TGCAGCGTTGGACAGTCCTCTAGCACAGATACGCAGTATTTT CSVGQSSSTDTQYF
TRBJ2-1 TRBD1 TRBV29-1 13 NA TGCAGCGTTTTGGACAGGGGGCAAAATGAGCAGTTCTTC CSVLDRGQNEQFF
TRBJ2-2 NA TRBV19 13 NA TGTGCCAGTAGTAGGGTTAACACCGGGGAGCTGTTTTTT CASSRVNTGELFF
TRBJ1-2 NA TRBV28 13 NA TGTGCCAGCAGTTTCCTCAGAGACTATGGCTACACCTTC CASSFLRDYGYTF
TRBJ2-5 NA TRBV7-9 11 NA TGTGCCAGCAGGAGGATTGGGACCCAGTACTTC CASRRIGTQYF
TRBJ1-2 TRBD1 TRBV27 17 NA TGTGCCAGCAGTTCATACGCCGGGACAGGAATTACAGATGGCTACACCTTC CASSSYAGTGITDGYTF
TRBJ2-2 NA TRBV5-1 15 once TGCGCCAGCAGCTTTGGCGGAAGTAACACCGGGGAGCTGTTTTTT CASSFGGSNTGELFF
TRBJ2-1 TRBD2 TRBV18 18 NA TGTGCCAGCTCACCAAGTATGGGAAGCGGGGGGTCCTACAATGAGCAGTTCTTC CASSPSMGSGGSYNEQFF
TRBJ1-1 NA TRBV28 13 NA TGTGCCAGCAGTTCCTACAAGAACACTGAAGCTTTCTTT CASSSYKNTEAFF